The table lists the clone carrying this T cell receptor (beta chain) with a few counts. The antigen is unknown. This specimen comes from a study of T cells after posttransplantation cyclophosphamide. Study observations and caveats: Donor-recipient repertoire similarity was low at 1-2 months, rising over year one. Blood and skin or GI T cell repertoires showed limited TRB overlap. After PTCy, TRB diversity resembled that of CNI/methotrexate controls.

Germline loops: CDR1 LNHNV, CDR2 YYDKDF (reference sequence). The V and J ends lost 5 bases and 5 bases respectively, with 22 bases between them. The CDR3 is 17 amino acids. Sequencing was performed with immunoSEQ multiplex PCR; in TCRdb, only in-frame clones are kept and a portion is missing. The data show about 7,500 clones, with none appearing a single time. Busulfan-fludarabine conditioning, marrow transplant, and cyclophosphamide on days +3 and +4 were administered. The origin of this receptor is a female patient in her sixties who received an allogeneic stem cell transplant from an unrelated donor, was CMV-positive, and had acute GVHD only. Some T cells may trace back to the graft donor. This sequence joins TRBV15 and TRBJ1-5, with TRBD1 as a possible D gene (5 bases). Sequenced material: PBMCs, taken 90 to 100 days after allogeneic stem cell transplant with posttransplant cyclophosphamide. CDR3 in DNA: TGTGCCACCAGCCTCTCAGCGGGACCCTCACACCATCAGCCCCAGCATTTT. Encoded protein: CATSLSAGPSHHQPQHF.